These 6 T cell receptor beta chains were sequenced from one sample in a study of OX40 agonist ivuxolimab in advanced cancers. Produced via immunoSEQ multiplex PCR; TCRdb's table is partial and in-frame only. The profile covers 60,000 to 75,000 clones, with 90% to 95% appearing a single time and about an eighth taken by the ten largest. The specimen was CD4+ or CD8+ T cells sorted from blood, collected in a trial of the OX40 agonist ivuxolimab. The receptors were sampled from an adult with an advanced solid tumor such as melanoma, head and neck, liver or kidney cancer.

V gene TRBV27 combines with J gene TRBJ2-7; TRBD2 matches 8 bases. This CDR3 contains 16 residues. Germline lookup yields CDR1 MNHEY and CDR2 SMNVEV (reference sequence). J lost 0 bases, V lost 5 bases, and 9 bases had no gene match. CDR3 nucleotides: TGTGCCAGCAGTCCCCACTCTAGCGGGCCCTCCTACGAGCAGTACTTC. Its translation: CASSPHSSGPSYEQYF.

The chain joins TRBV11-3 to TRBJ2-3; D ambiguous. CDR1 SGHNT and CDR2 YENEEA come from the germline V gene. The CDR3 has 15 residues. V gave up 0 bases and J gave up 6 bases, with 13 bases separating them. This chain's CDR3 is CASSLDPGPPDTQYF. CDR3 nucleotides: TGTGCCAGCAGCTTAGATCCGGGCCCCCCGGATACGCAGTATTTT.

The genes are TRBV18 and TRBJ2-1, with 9 bases matching TRBD2. The V segment lost 1 base and the J segment 5 bases; nucleotides outside the gene matches: 3. CDR1 is KGHSH and CDR2 is LQKENI in the germline V gene. The CDR3 spans 15 residues. CDR3 loop: CASSPLAGVNNEQFF. In DNA form, the CDR3 reads TGTGCCAGCTCACCACTAGCGGGAGTCAACAATGAGCAGTTCTTC.

This clone is a singleton in its sample. This chain's CDR3 is CASSRQGVTTEAFF. The CDR3, as DNA: TGTGCCAGTAGTCGACAGGGAGTTACCACTGAAGCTTTCTTT. This sequence joins TRBV19 and TRBJ1-1, with 7 nucleotides matching TRBD1. The J segment lost 4 bases and the V segment lost 5 bases, leaving 7 bases of the junction unmatched. Germline CDR1 LNHDA, CDR2 SQIVND (reference sequence). This CDR3 is built from 14 residues.

This chain connects TRBV13 to TRBJ2-1; tentative D call: TRBD2 (5 bases). The V end lost 0 bases, the J end lost 8 bases, and 11 bases lay between the germline ends. CDR3 length equals 14 residues. In germline, CDR1 is PRHDT, CDR2 FYEKMQ (reference sequence). CDR3 residues: CASSLGDSIDEQFF. The CDR3 DNA is TGTGCCAGCAGCTTAGGGGACTCTATCGATGAGCAGTTCTTC. Full variable domain (outside the CDR3, taken from reference TRBV13 and TRBJ2-1): AAGVIQSPRHLIKEKRETATLKCYPIPRHDTVYWYQQGPGQDPQFLISFYEKMQSDKGSIPDRFSAQQFSDYHSELNMSSLELGDSALYFCASSLGDSIDEQFFGPGTRLTVL.

The chain couples TRBV19 to TRBJ2-1; 8 bases align to TRBD2. J was trimmed by 8 bases and V by 3 bases; bases with no gene match: 6. In germline, CDR1 is LNHDA, CDR2 SQIVND (reference sequence). The CDR3 runs to 14 residues. CDR3 in amino acids: CASSIAGGGDEQFF. The CDR3 coding sequence is TGTGCCAGTAGTATTGCGGGAGGAGGGGATGAGCAGTTCTTC.